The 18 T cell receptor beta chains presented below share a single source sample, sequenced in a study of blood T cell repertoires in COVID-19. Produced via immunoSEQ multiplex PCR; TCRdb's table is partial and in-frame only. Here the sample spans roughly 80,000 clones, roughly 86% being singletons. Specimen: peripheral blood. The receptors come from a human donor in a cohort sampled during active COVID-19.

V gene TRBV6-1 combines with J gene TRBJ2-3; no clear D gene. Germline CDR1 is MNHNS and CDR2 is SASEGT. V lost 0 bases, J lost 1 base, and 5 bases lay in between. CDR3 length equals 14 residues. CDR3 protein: CASSEAGGTDTQYF. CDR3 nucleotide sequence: TGTGCCAGCAGTGAAGCGGGCGGCACAGATACGCAGTATTTT.

The chain's CDR3 is CASSSPGQGIPQHF. In DNA, the CDR3 is TGTGCCAGCAGCTCTCCGGGACAGGGGATTCCCCAGCATTTT. The J gene is TRBJ1-5, the V gene TRBV7-2; TRBD1 agrees at 10 bases. The CDR3 is made up of 14 amino acids. Germline values: CDR1 SGHTA, CDR2 FQGNSA. The V gene end was trimmed by 4 bases and the J gene end by 10 bases; junction bases not matched to a gene: 7. Complete variable domain (other parts from reference TRBV7-2 and TRBJ1-5): GAGVSQSPSNKVTEKGKDVELRCDPISGHTALYWYRQSLGQGLEFLIYFQGNSAPDKSGLPSDRFSAERTGGSVSTLTIQRTQQEDSAVYLCASSSPGQGIPQHFGDGTRLSIL.

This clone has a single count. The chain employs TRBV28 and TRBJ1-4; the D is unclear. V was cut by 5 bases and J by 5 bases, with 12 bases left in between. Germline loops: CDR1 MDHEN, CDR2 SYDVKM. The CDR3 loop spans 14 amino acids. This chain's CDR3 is CASSTPPINEKLFF. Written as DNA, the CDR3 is TGTGCCAGCAGTACCCCCCCTATCAATGAAAAACTGTTTTTT.

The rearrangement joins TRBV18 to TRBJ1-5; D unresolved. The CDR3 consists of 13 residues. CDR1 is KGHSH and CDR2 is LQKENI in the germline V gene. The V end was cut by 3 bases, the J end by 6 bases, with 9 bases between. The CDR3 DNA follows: TGTGCCAGCTCACCGCGGGAGACTCAGCCCCAGCATTTT. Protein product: CASSPRETQPQHF.

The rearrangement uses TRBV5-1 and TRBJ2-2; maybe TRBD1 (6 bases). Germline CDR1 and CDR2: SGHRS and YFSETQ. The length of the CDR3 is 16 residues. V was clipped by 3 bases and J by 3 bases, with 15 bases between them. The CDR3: CASSSPRGDDTGELFF. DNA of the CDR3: TGCGCCAGCAGCTCGCCCAGGGGAGATGACACCGGGGAGCTGTTTTTT.

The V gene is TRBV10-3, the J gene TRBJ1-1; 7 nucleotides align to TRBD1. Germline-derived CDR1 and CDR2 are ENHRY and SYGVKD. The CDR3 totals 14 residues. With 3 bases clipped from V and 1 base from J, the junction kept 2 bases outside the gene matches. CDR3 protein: CAISERDRNTEAFF. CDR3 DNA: TGTGCCATCAGTGAACGGGACAGGAACACTGAAGCTTTCTTT.

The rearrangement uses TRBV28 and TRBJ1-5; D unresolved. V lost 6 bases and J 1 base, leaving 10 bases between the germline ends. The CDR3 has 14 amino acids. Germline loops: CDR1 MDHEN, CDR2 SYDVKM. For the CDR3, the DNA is TGTGCCAGCAGCCAGGTAGCGAGCAATCAGCCCCAGCATTTT. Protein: CASSQVASNQPQHF.

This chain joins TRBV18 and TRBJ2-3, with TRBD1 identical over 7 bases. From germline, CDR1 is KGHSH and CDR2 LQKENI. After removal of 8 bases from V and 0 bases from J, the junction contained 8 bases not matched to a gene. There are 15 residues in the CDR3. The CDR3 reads CASPTWGQSTDTQYF. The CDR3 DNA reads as TGTGCCAGCCCTACGTGGGGACAGAGCACAGATACGCAGTATTTT.

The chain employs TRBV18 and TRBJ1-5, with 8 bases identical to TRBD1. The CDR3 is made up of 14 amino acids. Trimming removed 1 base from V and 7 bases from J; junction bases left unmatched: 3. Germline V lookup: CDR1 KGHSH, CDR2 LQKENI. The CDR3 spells CASSPRTGRQPQHF. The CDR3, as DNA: TGTGCCAGCTCACCACGGACAGGGAGGCAGCCCCAGCATTTT.

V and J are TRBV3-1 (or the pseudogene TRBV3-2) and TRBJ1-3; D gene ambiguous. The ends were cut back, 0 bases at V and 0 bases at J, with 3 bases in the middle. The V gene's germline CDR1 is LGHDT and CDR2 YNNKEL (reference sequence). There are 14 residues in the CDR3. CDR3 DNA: TGTGCCAGCAGCCAAGACAGCTCTGGAAACACCATATATTTT. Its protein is CASSQDSSGNTIYF.

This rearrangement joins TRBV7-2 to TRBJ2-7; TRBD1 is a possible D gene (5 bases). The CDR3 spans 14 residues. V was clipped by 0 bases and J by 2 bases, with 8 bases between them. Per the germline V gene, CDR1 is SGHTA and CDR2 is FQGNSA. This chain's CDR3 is CASSLAQGPYEQYF. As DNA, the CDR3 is TGTGCCAGCAGCTTAGCCCAGGGCCCCTACGAGCAGTACTTC.

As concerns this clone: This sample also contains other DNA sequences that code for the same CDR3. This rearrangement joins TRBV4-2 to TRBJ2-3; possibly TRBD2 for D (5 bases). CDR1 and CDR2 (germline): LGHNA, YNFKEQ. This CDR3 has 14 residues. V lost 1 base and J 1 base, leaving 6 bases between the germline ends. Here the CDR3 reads CASSQGGGTDTQYF. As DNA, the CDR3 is TGTGCCAGCAGCCAAGGGGGAGGCACAGATACGCAGTATTTT.

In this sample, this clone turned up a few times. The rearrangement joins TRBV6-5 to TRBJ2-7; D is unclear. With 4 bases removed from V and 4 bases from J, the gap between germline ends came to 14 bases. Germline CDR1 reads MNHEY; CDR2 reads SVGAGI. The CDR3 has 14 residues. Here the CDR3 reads CASSSLLTEYEQYF. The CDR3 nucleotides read TGTGCCAGCAGTTCCTTACTAACTGAATACGAGCAGTACTTC.

Here the CDR3 reads CASSQEERGGSEQFF. In nucleotides, the CDR3 is TGCGCCAGCAGCCAAGAAGAACGGGGGGGCAGCGAGCAGTTCTTC. V and J are TRBV4-1 and TRBJ2-1; 8 positions agree with TRBD2. The CDR3 runs to 15 residues. From germline, CDR1 is MGHRA and CDR2 YSYEKL. With 0 bases clipped from V and 10 bases from J, the junction kept 8 bases outside the gene matches.

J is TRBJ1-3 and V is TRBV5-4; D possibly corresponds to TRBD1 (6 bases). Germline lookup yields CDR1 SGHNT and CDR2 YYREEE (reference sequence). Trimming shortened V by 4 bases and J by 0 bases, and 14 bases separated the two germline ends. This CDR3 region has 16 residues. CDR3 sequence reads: CASSQDSGYSGNTIYF. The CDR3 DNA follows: TGTGCCAGCAGCCAGGACAGCGGTTACTCTGGAAACACCATATATTTT. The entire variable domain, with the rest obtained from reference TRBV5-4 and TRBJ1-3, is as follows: ETGVTQSPTHLIKTRGQQVTLRCSSQSGHNTVSWYQQALGQGPQFIFQYYREEENGRGNFPPRFSGLQFPNYSSELNVNALELDDSALYLCASSQDSGYSGNTIYFGEGSWLTVV.

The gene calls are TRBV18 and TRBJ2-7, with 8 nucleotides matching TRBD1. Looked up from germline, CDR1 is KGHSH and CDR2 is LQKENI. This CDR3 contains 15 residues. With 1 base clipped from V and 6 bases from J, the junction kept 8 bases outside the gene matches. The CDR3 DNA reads TGTGCCAGCTCACCACTGGGCCAGGGGGCTTCCGAGCAGTACTTC. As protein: CASSPLGQGASEQYF.

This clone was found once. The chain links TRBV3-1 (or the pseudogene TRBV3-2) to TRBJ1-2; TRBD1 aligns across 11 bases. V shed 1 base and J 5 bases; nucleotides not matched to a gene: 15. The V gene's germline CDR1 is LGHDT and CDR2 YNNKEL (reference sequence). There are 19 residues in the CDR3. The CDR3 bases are TGTGCCAGCAGCCAAGGATGGAGGACAGGGGGCCAGATTTCTTATGGCTACACCTTC. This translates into CASSQGWRTGGQISYGYTF.

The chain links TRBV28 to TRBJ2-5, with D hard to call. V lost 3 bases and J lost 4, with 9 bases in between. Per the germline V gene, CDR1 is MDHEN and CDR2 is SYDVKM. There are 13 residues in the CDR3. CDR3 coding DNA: TGTGCCAGCAGTTTTGACCTAGTAGAGACCCAGTACTTC. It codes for CASSFDLVETQYF.